This is a list of T cell receptor beta chains from one sample in a study of blood T cell repertoires in COVID-19. TCRdb keeps only in-frame clones here, not all; method: immunoSEQ multiplex PCR. The profile shows roughly 230,000 clones, 70% to 90% of them singletons. Sequencing was carried out using peripheral blood. Every receptor here comes from a man in his forties with acute or convalescent COVID-19. Each CDR3 is given with its conserved first and last residue. The D gene is left open where the match is weak. The size of a clone is reported for some rows only, either as once, few or many, or as a class for expanded clones.

>TRBJ1-2|TRBV28|.|.
CASTQYRDYGYTF
TGTGCCAGCACTCAATACAGGGACTATGGCTACACCTTC
>TRBJ1-4|TRBV6-5|.|TRBD1
CASSYSSGTGGQKLFF
TGTGCCAGCAGTTACTCGTCCGGGACAGGGGGCCAAAAACTGTTTTTT
>TRBJ2-5|TRBV4-3|.|.
CASSQEGRGQETQYF
TGCGCCAGCAGCCAAGAGGGCAGGGGTCAAGAGACCCAGTACTTC
>TRBJ1-4|TRBV7-8|.|.
CASSLALSPGEKLFF
TGTGCCAGCAGCTTAGCGCTTTCTCCCGGGGAAAAACTGTTTTTT
>TRBJ1-2|TRBV4-1|.|.
CASSQDGRVYGYTF
TGCGCCAGCAGCCAAGATGGTCGGGTCTATGGCTACACCTTC
>TRBJ1-2|TRBV6-2/TRBV6-3|.|TRBD1
CASSSIRQGAIDYGYTF
TGTGCCAGCAGTTCAATTCGACAGGGGGCGATTGACTATGGCTACACCTTC
>TRBJ1-2|TRBV9|.|TRBD1
CASSSNVGGSYGYTF
TGTGCCAGCAGCTCAAATGTAGGGGGCAGCTATGGCTACACCTTC
>TRBJ2-3|TRBV19|once|TRBD2
CASSALPVGTSGRTDTQYF
TGTGCCAGTAGTGCCCTTCCGGTGGGCACTAGCGGCCGCACAGATACGCAGTATTTT
>TRBJ1-5|TRBV2|.|.
CASSESRQIDRPQHF
TGTGCCAGCAGTGAATCGCGGCAGATCGATCGGCCCCAGCATTTT
>TRBJ1-4|TRBV5-1|.|.
CASRSGATNEKLFF
TGCGCCAGCAGATCCGGAGCAACTAATGAAAAACTGTTTTTT
>TRBJ1-6|TRBV23-1|few|.
CASSKPKDNSPLHF
TGCGCCAGCAGTAAGCCAAAAGATAATTCACCCCTCCACTTT
>TRBJ2-2|TRBV9|once|TRBD1
CASSVGQGANTGELFF
TGTGCCAGCAGCGTAGGCCAGGGGGCCAACACCGGGGAGCTGTTTTTT
>TRBJ1-6|TRBV6-5|.|TRBD1
CASSPRGDTLHF
TGTGCCAGCAGCCCCAGGGGGGATACCCTCCACTTT
>TRBJ2-5|TRBV5-1|.|TRBD1
CASSPGTGGQETQYF
TGCGCCAGCAGCCCCGGGACAGGGGGACAAGAGACCCAGTACTTC
>TRBJ1-5|TRBV5-1|.|.
CASSAAGNNQPQHF
TGCGCCAGCAGCGCGGCAGGGAACAATCAGCCCCAGCATTTT
>TRBJ1-6|TRBV19|.|.
CASSISQGDWPPLHF
TGTGCCAGTAGTATCTCCCAGGGCGACTGGCCACCCCTCCACTTT
>TRBJ2-5|TRBV9|.|.
CASSVAGTEETQYF
TGTGCCAGCAGCGTAGCTGGCACCGAAGAGACCCAGTACTTC
>TRBJ2-7|TRBV19|.|TRBD2
CASSHFSGGPAYEQYF
TGTGCCAGTAGCCACTTTAGCGGGGGGCCGGCCTACGAGCAGTACTTC
>TRBJ1-3|TRBV5-1|.|TRBD1
CASSLLVGQGTSGNTIYF
TGCGCCAGCAGCTTGTTAGTGGGACAGGGCACCTCTGGAAACACCATATATTTT
>TRBJ1-1|TRBV14|.|.
CASSLKEGRTEAFF
TGTGCCAGCAGCCTAAAGGAGGGGCGAACTGAAGCTTTCTTT
>TRBJ1-6|TRBV5-1|.|TRBD1
CASSLETGGHNSPLHF
TGCGCCAGCAGCTTGGAGACAGGGGGCCATAATTCACCCCTCCACTTT